Below, one TCR beta chain is given with its context. The target antigen is unknown. Assay used: immunoSEQ multiplex PCR; TCRdb lists only in-frame clones, some missing. The table records fewer than 200,000 clones, 75% to 90% of them present only once. These data originate in a study of T cell responses to AZD1222 COVID-19 vaccine. Whole-study results and caveats: Receipt of two AZD1222 doses was followed by a rise in Spike-specific TCR breadth and depth.

The ends were cut back, 1 base at V and 4 bases at J, with 13 bases in the middle. Germline assignment: CDR1 SEHNR and CDR2 FQNEAQ (reference sequence). The length of the CDR3 is 15 residues. The rearrangement uses TRBV7-9 and TRBJ1-2; a possible D gene is TRBD1 (6 bases). The material was peripheral blood, obtained on day 0 of AZD1222 vaccination. The clonotype was recovered from an adult in good health. The CDR3 bases are TGTGCCAGCAGCTTAGACAGGGAAGGAATCTATGGCTACACCTTC. Amino acid sequence: CASSLDREGIYGYTF.